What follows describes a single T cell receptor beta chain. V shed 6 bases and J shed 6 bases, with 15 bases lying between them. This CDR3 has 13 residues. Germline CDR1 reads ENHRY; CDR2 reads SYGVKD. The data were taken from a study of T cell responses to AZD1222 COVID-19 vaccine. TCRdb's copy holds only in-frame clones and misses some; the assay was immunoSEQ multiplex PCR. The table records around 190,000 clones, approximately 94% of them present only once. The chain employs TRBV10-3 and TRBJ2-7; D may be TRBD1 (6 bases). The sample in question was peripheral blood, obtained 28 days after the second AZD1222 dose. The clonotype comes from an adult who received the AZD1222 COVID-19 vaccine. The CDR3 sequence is CAISETGSGEQYF. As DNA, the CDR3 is TGTGCCATCAGCGAAACAGGGTCGGGCGAGCAGTACTTC.